A single sample gave rise to the 20 T cell receptor beta chains below, sequenced in a study of breast tumors, draining lymph nodes, adjacent tissues. TCRdb fed the multiplex PCR reads into MiXCR, producing one record per CDR3 protein. This sample has roughly 260,000 distinct CDR3 sequences, with about 30% found just once. Samples came from axillary lymph nodes draining the breast cancer. Sequenced: axillary lymph node tissue. The source is a female donor with breast cancer. Some clones in this sample may be carry-over from other donors' samples.

Concerning this clonotype itself: One junction end does not reproduce the germline sequence, and a read error may be involved. The rearrangement uses TRBV27 and TRBJ2-7, with 12 bases that match TRBD1. The germline V gene has CDR1 MNHEY and CDR2 SMNVEV (reference sequence). The CDR3 extends over 14 amino acids. CDR3 sequence: CASSMGQGAWEQHF. CDR3 nucleotides: TGTGCCAGCAGCATGGGACAGGGGGCTTGGGAGCAGCACTTC.

In its sample, this clonotype was seen a few times. The rearrangement links TRBV13 to TRBJ2-4; 15 positions match TRBD2. Germline CDR1 PRHDT, CDR2 FYEKMQ (reference sequence). The junction had 5 bases not matched to a gene; V was cut back by 7 bases and J by 4 bases. This CDR3 spans 16 amino acids. The CDR3 nucleotides read TGTGCCAGCAACTCTGGACTAGCGGGAGGGAAAAACATTCAGTACTTC. This encodes CASNSGLAGGKNIQYF. Using reference TRBV13 and TRBJ2-4 for the parts outside the CDR3, the full variable domain is AAGVIQSPRHLIKEKRETATLKCYPIPRHDTVYWYQQGPGQDPQFLISFYEKMQSDKGSIPDRFSAQQFSDYHSELNMSSLELGDSALYFCASNSGLAGGKNIQYFGAGTRLSVL.

The gene calls are TRBV30 and TRBJ2-3; maybe TRBD2 (5 bases). The CDR3 spans 15 residues. Germline values: CDR1 GTSNPN, CDR2 SVGIG (reference sequence). Trimming removed 4 bases at V and 2 bases at J, with 16 bases between. CDR3 coding DNA: TGTGCCTGGAAGGTAGGAAGCGGCCCCACAGATACGCAGTATTTT. This codes for CAWKVGSGPTDTQYF.

This clonotype was seen only once. A much larger clone sits a single nucleotide away, making a read error possible. This rearrangement joins TRBV12-3 or TRBV12-4 to TRBJ2-2, with D possibly called TRBD1 or TRBD2 (5 bases each). This CDR3 is 15 amino acids long. In DNA, the CDR3 is TGTGCCAGCAGGGGGACGGACCGGGTCTCCGGGGAGCAGTTTTTT. Translated, it gives CASRGTDRVSGEQFF.

J is TRBJ1-4 and V is TRBV29-1; D unresolved. V gave up 4 bases and J gave up 4 bases, with 10 bases separating them. The CDR3 contains 13 residues. Germline V CDR1 and CDR2: SQVTM, ANQGSEA. The CDR3 region has the DNA TGCAGCGTTGGGGAGCAGGATAATGAAAAACTGTTTTTT. The encoded protein is CSVGEQDNEKLFF.

V is TRBV9 and J is TRBJ2-7; D is ambiguous. The germline CDR1 and CDR2 sequences are SGDLS and YYNGEE. V was clipped by 0 bases and J by 1 base, with 5 bases between them. The CDR3 has 13 amino acids. This CDR3 reads CASSVGVSYEQYF. Written as DNA, the CDR3 is TGTGCCAGCAGCGTAGGGGTTTCCTACGAGCAGTACTTC.

This clonotype was recorded a few times. The chain uses TRBV6-2 or TRBV6-3 and TRBJ2-5; D not certain. The CDR3 contains 16 residues. Trimming pared 2 bases from V and 4 bases from J, leaving 17 bases between. Germline V gives CDR1 MNHEY, CDR2 SVGEGT. The chain's CDR3 is CASSYPKSAERETQYF. Here the CDR3 DNA reads TGTGCCAGCAGTTACCCTAAGTCCGCTGAGCGAGAGACCCAGTACTTC.

This clonotype was counted ten times or more. The chain combines TRBV5-4 with TRBJ2-7; 10 bases are shared with TRBD1. Trimming at V came to 10 bases and at J to 4 bases, leaving 5 bases not matched to a gene. The CDR3 is 12 amino acids. Germline values: CDR1 SGHNT, CDR2 YYREEE (reference sequence). As DNA, the CDR3 is TGTGCCGTGACAGGGGGCAGGTACGAGCAGTACTTC. This gives the protein CAVTGGRYEQYF.

In its sample, this clonotype was seen many times. This chain joins TRBV4-3 and TRBJ2-5; D may match TRBD1 or TRBD2 (6 bases each). CDR3 size: 15 residues. V gave up 0 bases and J gave up 5 bases, with 13 bases separating them. In germline, CDR1 is LGHNA, CDR2 YSLEER. In DNA form, the CDR3 reads TGCGCCAGCAGCCAAGATATGGGGGGCGCGGAGACCCAGTACTTC. Its translation is CASSQDMGGAETQYF.

Regarding this clonotype: An end of the junction differs from the germline gene, which may be a read error. This chain connects TRBV7-8 to TRBJ2-3, with 14 bases fitting TRBD2. CDR3 length equals 16 residues. Germline V gene data show CDR1 as SGHVS and CDR2 as FQNEAQ. Written as DNA, the CDR3 is TGCGCCAGCGGGGGGACTAGCGGGAGCGGCACAGATACGCAGTATTTT. Translation gives CASGGTSGSGTDTQYF.

A word on this clonotype: A much bigger clone sits one base away, suggesting this may be a read error. The chain combines TRBV10-2 with TRBJ1-2; D might be TRBD1 (5 bases). The CDR3 length is 18 residues. Germline CDR1 and CDR2: WSHSY and SAAADI. This chain's CDR3 is CASSNGRDRDRGDHGCTF. The CDR3 DNA reads as TGCGCCAGCAGTAATGGACGCGACCGGGACCGAGGTGACCATGGCTGCACCTTC.

Remarks on this clonotype: This may arise from a read error, as a much more abundant clone is one base away. The V call is TRBV12-5, the J call TRBJ2-2, with 10 bases identical to TRBD2. The CDR3 covers 16 residues. The trim removed 10 bases at V and 7 bases at J, leaving 15 bases unmatched. CDR1 LGHNT and CDR2 FRNRAP come from the germline V gene. CDR3 region: CATWTSGLGGSGELFF. The DNA of the CDR3 is TGTGCTACCTGGACTAGCGGACTGGGGGGGAGCGGGGAGCTGTTTTTT.

This clonotype was seen many times. The V call is TRBV12-3 or TRBV12-4, the J call TRBJ2-3, with 9 bases fitting TRBD2. CDR3 length equals 15 residues. Germline trimming cut 2 bases from V and 5 bases from J; bases unmatched to any gene: 5. CDR3 in DNA: TGTGCCAGCAGTTTAACGACTAGCGGCTTAGATACGCAGTATTTT. Translating it yields CASSLTTSGLDTQYF.

This clonotype was seen a few times. The chain recombines TRBV20-1 with TRBJ1-1; 10 nucleotides match TRBD1. Germline V lookup: CDR1 DFQATT, CDR2 SNEGSKA (reference sequence). The CDR3 is 14 amino acids. The CDR3 coding sequence is TGCAGGGGCAAAAGGGACAGGGGGAACACTGAAGCTTTCTTT. Protein product: CRGKRDRGNTEAFF.

The table lists this clonotype with many counts. J is TRBJ1-4 and V is TRBV5-1; D gene ambiguous. This CDR3 comprises 14 residues. In germline, CDR1 is SGHRS, CDR2 YFSETQ. Trimming left V 5 bases short and J 0 bases short, with 8 bases between. CDR3 bases: TGCGCCAGCAGGGTCCAAGCAACTAATGAAAAACTGTTTTTT. This sequence encodes CASRVQATNEKLFF. Complete variable domain (other parts from reference TRBV5-1 and TRBJ1-4): KAGVTQTPRYLIKTRGQQVTLSCSPISGHRSVSWYQQTPGQGLQFLFEYFSETQRNKGNFPGRFSGRQFSNSRSEMNVSTLELGDSALYLCASRVQATNEKLFFGSGTQLSVL.

Many counts were recorded for this clonotype. The chain recombines TRBV20-1 with TRBJ1-5; perhaps TRBD1 as D (5 bases). Germline-derived CDR1 and CDR2 are DFQATT and SNEGSKA (reference sequence). V was shortened by 0 bases and J by 4 bases, with 16 bases between the two germline ends. The CDR3 runs 16 residues. CDR3 nucleotide sequence: TGCAGTGCTAGAGACATGACAGTCCCGGGGAATCAGCCCCAGCATTTT. Encoded protein: CSARDMTVPGNQPQHF.

Comments on this clonotype: A much larger clonotype is one base distant, so this may be a read error. The CDR3 loop is CASSDTRGSYNEQVF. CDR3 DNA: TGTGCCAGCAGCGATACTAGGGGGTCCTACAATGAGCAGGTCTTC. This chain links TRBV6-6 with TRBJ2-1; the D gene is possibly TRBD1 (6 bases). The CDR3 extends over 15 amino acids. Germline V gene data show CDR1 as MNHNY and CDR2 as SVGAGI (reference sequence).

This clonotype was seen many times. This chain links TRBV20-1 with TRBJ2-1; 7 bases map to TRBD2. After removal of 3 bases from V and 10 bases from J, the junction contained 6 bases not matched to a gene. The germline V gene has CDR1 DFQATT and CDR2 SNEGSKA (reference sequence). The CDR3 length is 12 residues. In nucleotides, the CDR3 is TGCAGTGCTAGCGGGACTACCGTAGAGCAGTTCTTC. Translation: CSASGTTVEQFF.

This clonotype appeared many times. The chain employs TRBV6-4 and TRBJ1-2, with TRBD1 as a possible D gene (5 bases). The CDR3 sequence is 16 residues long. V lost 1 base to trimming and J lost 7 bases, with 19 bases between them. Germline values: CDR1 MRHNA, CDR2 SNTAGT. The CDR3 here is CASSDYPRLGGGGYTF. The CDR3 DNA follows: TGTGCCAGCAGTGACTACCCCCGACTCGGGGGGGGTGGCTACACCTTC.

The gene calls are TRBV19 and TRBJ1-1; 7 nucleotides agree with TRBD1. This CDR3 region has 14 residues. The germline CDR1 and CDR2 sequences are LNHDA and SQIVND (reference sequence). Losses at the gene ends were 3 bases for V and 4 bases for J; bases not matched to a gene: 5. DNA of the CDR3: TGTGCCAGTAGTATCTCAGACAGGGCCACTGAAGCTTTCTTT. It specifies CASSISDRATEAFF. The full variable domain, with the rest looked up from reference TRBV19 and TRBJ1-1, is DGGITQSPKYLFRKEGQNVTLSCEQNLNHDAMYWYRQDPGQGLRLIYYSQIVNDFQKGDIAEGYSVSREKKESFPLTVTSAQKNPTAFYLCASSISDRATEAFFGQGTRLTVV.